These T cell receptor beta chains were read from a single sample in a study of TIL therapy for anti-PD-1-resistant metastatic lung cancer. Here immunoSEQ multiplex PCR was the method, and the copy in TCRdb shows in-frame clones only, minus some. The sample consists of approximately 22,000 clones, 70% to 85% of them appearing once. The material was blood, obtained at baseline. These receptors all come from a person between 25 and 80 years old with non-small cell lung cancer. CDR3s include the opening cysteine and the closing phenylalanine or tryptophan. D genes are given only for firm matches. Some rows mark clone size as missing; the rest say once, few, many or name a class of expanded clone.

>TRBJ1-2|.|TRBV9|13|TRBD1
CASSGGTGYRYTF
TGTGCCAGCAGCGGGGGGACAGGGTACCGCTACACCTTC
>TRBJ2-2|.|TRBV6-2/TRBV6-3|17|TRBD1
CASSYSRDRPNTGELFF
TGTGCCAGCAGTTACTCCCGGGACAGACCGAACACCGGGGAGCTGTTTTTT
>TRBJ2-1|few|TRBV7-7|15|.
CASSSTPSSYNEQFF
TGTGCCAGCAGCTCGACCCCTAGCTCCTACAATGAGCAGTTCTTC
>TRBJ1-2|.|TRBV12-3/TRBV12-4|13|TRBD1
CASRTGGFYGYTF
TGTGCCAGCAGGACAGGGGGCTTCTATGGCTACACCTTC
>TRBJ2-1|.|TRBV12-5|18|.
CASGTALQISSSYNEQFF
TGTGCTAGTGGTACCGCCTTACAGATTTCAAGCTCCTACAATGAGCAGTTCTTC
>TRBJ1-5|.|TRBV6-5|13|.
CASGARSGQPQHF
TGTGCCAGCGGGGCAAGGTCGGGTCAGCCCCAGCATTTT
>TRBJ1-1|few|TRBV2|12|.
CASSEAATMAFF
TGTGCCAGCAGTGAAGCGGCAACAATGGCTTTCTTT
>TRBJ2-3|.|TRBV2|17|.
CASSGPPSGDKTDTQYF
TGTGCCAGCAGTGGTCCCCCCTCCGGGGATAAGACAGATACGCAGTATTTT
>TRBJ1-6|once|TRBV30|16|.
CAWTPWTDSYNSPLHF
TGTGCCTGGACCCCCTGGACAGACTCCTATAATTCACCCCTCCACTTT
>TRBJ2-5|.|TRBV30|15|TRBD2
CAWRIAGGGIETQYF
TGTGCCTGGAGGATAGCGGGAGGGGGTATAGAGACCCAGTACTTC
>TRBJ1-2|.|TRBV6-5|15|TRBD1
CASTIRGGSNYGYTF
TGTGCCAGCACCATCAGGGGGGGATCTAACTATGGCTACACCTTC
>TRBJ2-1|.|TRBV24-1|15|TRBD1
CATSDLDRGRGEQFF
TGTGCCACCAGTGACCTCGACAGGGGGCGAGGTGAGCAGTTCTTC
>TRBJ1-4|few|TRBV4-1|11|.
CASRWGEKLFF
TGCGCCAGCAGATGGGGAGAAAAACTGTTTTTT
>TRBJ1-2|few|TRBV3-1/TRBV3-2|13|.
CASSQDMDYGYTF
TGTGCCAGCAGCCAAGATATGGACTATGGCTACACCTTC
>TRBJ2-7|.|TRBV14|14|.
CASSLPGVPYEQYF
TGTGCCAGCAGCCTCCCAGGGGTCCCCTACGAGCAGTACTTC
>TRBJ1-5|.|TRBV2|13|.
CASRDDSNQPQHF
TGTGCCAGCAGGGACGATAGCAATCAGCCCCAGCATTTT
>TRBJ2-5|.|TRBV2|13|TRBD1
CASSWTGRETQYF
TGTGCCAGCAGCTGGACAGGGAGAGAGACCCAGTACTTC
>TRBJ2-5|.|TRBV2|15|TRBD2
CASSEARLAIETQYF
TGTGCCAGCAGTGAAGCGCGACTAGCGATAGAGACCCAGTACTTC
>TRBJ2-3|.|TRBV5-1|12|.
CASSLRGDTQYF
TGCGCCAGCAGCCTCAGGGGAGATACGCAGTATTTT
>TRBJ2-5|few|TRBV9|16|TRBD2
CASSVGLAGGPGTQYF
TGTGCCAGCAGCGTAGGACTAGCGGGAGGGCCAGGGACCCAGTACTTC
>TRBJ2-5|.|TRBV20-1|14|.
CSASGGGVQETQYF
TGCAGTGCTAGTGGGGGCGGAGTACAAGAGACCCAGTACTTC
>TRBJ2-5|.|TRBV7-2|16|TRBD2
CASSLGSLAPGETQYF
TGTGCCAGCAGCTTAGGTTCACTAGCGCCGGGAGAGACCCAGTACTTC
>TRBJ2-7|.|TRBV3-1/TRBV3-2|16|.
CASSLEQGLASYEQYF
TGTGCCAGCAGCCTAGAACAGGGCCTAGCGAGCTACGAGCAGTACTTC
>TRBJ2-5|.|TRBV12-3/TRBV12-4|11|.
CASSLSETQYF
TGTGCCAGCAGTTTATCGGAGACCCAGTACTTC
>TRBJ1-5|.|TRBV12-3/TRBV12-4|13|.
CASSLGADQPQHF
TGTGCCAGCAGTTTAGGAGCGGATCAGCCCCAGCATTTT
>TRBJ2-7|.|TRBV6-1|16|TRBD2
CASSGAPSSGSYEQYF
TGTGCCAGCAGTGGAGCGCCTTCCAGCGGGAGCTACGAGCAGTACTTC
>TRBJ2-1|.|TRBV2|17|TRBD1
CASSEAPDRGGYNEQFF
TGTGCCAGCAGTGAAGCTCCGGACAGGGGCGGGTACAATGAGCAGTTCTTC
>TRBJ2-3|.|TRBV12-3/TRBV12-4|12|.
CASSFGGGTQYF
TGTGCCAGCAGTTTCGGGGGAGGTACGCAGTATTTT
>TRBJ1-3|.|TRBV4-1|15|.
CASSQVVVSGNTIYF
TGCGCCAGCAGCCAAGTCGTGGTCTCTGGAAACACCATATATTTT
>TRBJ2-6|.|TRBV14|18|.
CASSPQTSGPGGANVLTF
TGTGCCAGCAGCCCCCAAACCAGTGGCCCAGGGGGGGCCAACGTCCTGACTTTC
>TRBJ2-5|.|TRBV6-5|15|TRBD2
CATRFSGGLTETQYF
TGTGCCACCAGGTTTAGCGGGGGATTGACAGAGACCCAGTACTTC
>TRBJ2-5|.|TRBV5-4|14|TRBD2
CASSRTSGIETQYF
TGTGCCAGCAGCAGGACTAGCGGAATAGAGACCCAGTACTTC
>TRBJ2-3|.|TRBV24-1|14|.
CATSGGRGGDTQYF
TGTGCCACCAGTGGTGGCAGGGGAGGGGATACGCAGTATTTT
>TRBJ1-3|.|TRBV6-2/TRBV6-3|14|.
CASSGRQIGNTIYF
TGTGCCAGCAGTGGACGACAGATTGGAAACACCATATATTTT